This T cell receptor beta chain emerged from a study of vaccination and CD4 T cells after COVID-19. Study-wide results and caveats: Looking at convalescent patients, a median approximately 86% of reactive clones were present only post-vaccination.

The time point: late sampling 161 to 241 days after vaccination in three convalescent patients. As for treatment: roughly 11-day PBMC culture with coronavirus spike peptide pools or control peptides (ViraFEST assay). It was with about 9.5 IU/ml IL-2 and around 9.5 ug/ml peptide pools that about 2 million PBMCs per well were cultured. Comments on this clonotype: Its target is unknown.

Trimming removed 1 base from V and 2 bases from J, with 8 bases in between. Germline assignment: CDR1 SGHVS and CDR2 FNYEAQ. The CDR3 runs 14 residues. Once obtained from cultured CD4+ T cells, the DNA was sequenced using the Oncomine TCR Beta short-read assay. TCRdb re-called the PCR reads through MiXCR, storing one row per CDR3 protein. The sample includes 20,000 to 25,000 distinct CDR3 sequences, more than 30% seen only once; the top ten take approximately 2.8%. The genes are TRBV7-6 and TRBJ2-5, with no clear D. This receptor was obtained from a human donor who had recovered from COVID-19. This specimen consisted of CD4+ T cells from blood, cultured in vitro, obtained about 7 months after SARS-CoV-2 vaccination. In DNA, the CDR3 is TGTGCCAGCAGCTTAGGGGCAGTTCAAGAGACCCAGTACTTC. This encodes CASSLGAVQETQYF.